These 5 T cell receptor beta chains share one sample of origin, sequenced in a study of T cell responses to AZD1222 COVID-19 vaccine. TCRdb's copy holds only in-frame clones and misses some; the assay was immunoSEQ multiplex PCR. The profile shows some 170,000 clones, 92% of them singletons. The material sequenced was peripheral blood, taken on day 0 of MenACWY control vaccination. The receptors come from an adult in good health.

The V and J genes are TRBV12-5 and TRBJ2-3, with 7 bases lining up with TRBD2. Germline assignment: CDR1 LGHNT and CDR2 FRNRAP. This CDR3 has 16 residues. The ends lost 2 bases at V and 3 bases at J; junction bases unmatched: 8. The CDR3, as DNA: TGTGCTAGTGGTTTGTTGGCGGGAGAGGGTACAGATACGCAGTATTTT. This sequence encodes CASGLLAGEGTDTQYF.

The chain joins TRBV4-2 to TRBJ1-1; 7 nucleotides agree with TRBD1. The CDR3 is 15 residues long. In germline, CDR1 is LGHNA, CDR2 YNFKEQ. Trimming took 0 bases from V and 3 from J; bases not matched to a gene: 4. The CDR3 bases are TGTGCCAGCAGCCAAGACCCAGGGGGAGACACTGAAGCTTTCTTT. As protein: CASSQDPGGDTEAFF.

The chain is built from TRBV15 and TRBJ1-1; D not resolved. This CDR3 contains 16 residues. Germline V gene sequence: CDR1 LNHNV, CDR2 YYDKDF (reference sequence). V was clipped by 1 base and J by 0 bases, with 12 bases between them. CDR3 amino acids: CATSRGDRLMNTEAFF. The CDR3 DNA follows: TGTGCCACCAGCAGAGGCGATCGGCTTATGAACACTGAAGCTTTCTTT.

This chain joins TRBV3-1 (or the pseudogene TRBV3-2) and TRBJ1-4, with D possibly matching TRBD1 (5 bases). The germline V gene has CDR1 LGHDT and CDR2 YNNKEL (reference sequence). This CDR3 has 15 residues. V lost 6 bases, J lost 0 bases, and 11 bases lay in between. CDR3 sequence reads: CASSHLGATNEKLFF. As DNA, the CDR3 is TGTGCCAGCAGTCACTTAGGGGCAACTAATGAAAAACTGTTTTTT.

The V and J genes are TRBV7-9 and TRBJ2-3; no firm D call. Between the trimmed V and J ends, which lost 1 base and 4 bases, there was a span of 9 bases. CDR3 length: 14 residues. Per germline, CDR1 SEHNR and CDR2 FQNEAQ (reference sequence). This CDR3 reads CASSLDTLADTQYF. CDR3 sequence (DNA): TGTGCCAGCAGCTTAGATACGCTGGCAGATACGCAGTATTTT.